This TCR beta chain was documented in a study of tissue T cells after allogeneic stem cell transplantation. This clone has just a few counts. Its antigen is unknown. Gene and germline names: mouse. The sequenced fragment ends 1 residue before the CDR3 boundary, so the rest is inferred from the germline J gene. This CDR3 is built from 13 residues. Germline trimming cut 1 base from V and 6 bases from J; bases unmatched to any gene: 3. Germline V gene data show CDR1 as SGHDT and CDR2 as FRDEAV. Generated by immunoSEQ multiplex PCR, the TCRdb table keeps only in-frame clones and is missing some. The sample contains more than 40,000 clones, about three quarters of which appear only once. Study-wide results and caveats: Motif-based clustering found tissue-specific repertoire signatures shared across patients, though few clones were shared. Anatomically similar tissues had similar TCR repertoires within each patient. Only a limited share of tissue TCRs appeared in blood or spleen.

The TCR sequence derives from a pool of C57BL/6 mice in good health. The chain is built from TRBV14 and TRBJ2-7; 8 bases align to TRBD1. Sequencing was performed on sorted cells pooled from one or two spleens. The part of the CDR3 DNA that was read is TGTGCCAGCAGTTTCGACAGGGGTGGTGAACAGTAC. Translation: CASSFDRGGEQY. In full, the CDR3 is CASSFDRGGEQYF.